Listed here are 11 T cell receptor beta chains from one sample, sequenced in a study of blood T cell repertoires in COVID-19. Using immunoSEQ multiplex PCR, the repertoire was profiled, and TCRdb retains in-frame clones only, with some absent. The top ten clones hold roughly 2.7% of a sample with roughly 120,000 clones, roughly 80% of them seen once. The specimen sequenced was peripheral blood. These receptors were collected from a man aged 45-65 years with acute or convalescent COVID-19.

The chain has TRBV12-3 or TRBV12-4 and TRBJ1-2; the D gene is possibly TRBD1 (5 bases). V lost 4 bases to trimming and J lost 5 bases, with 11 bases between them. The CDR3 totals 13 residues. CDR3 loop: CASSSRERYGYTF. The CDR3 bases are TGTGCCAGCAGTTCCAGGGAAAGGTATGGCTACACCTTC.

The chain uses TRBV15 and TRBJ2-5; 9 nucleotides match TRBD2. V lost 1 base and J lost 0; bases outside the gene matches: 6. This CDR3 is built from 17 residues. Germline loops: CDR1 LNHNV, CDR2 YYDKDF (reference sequence). The CDR3 region is CATSRAGTSSYQETQYF. CDR3 nucleotides: TGTGCCACCAGCAGAGCCGGGACTAGCTCGTACCAAGAGACCCAGTACTTC.

V and J are TRBV7-8 and TRBJ2-7; perhaps TRBD2 as D (6 bases). CDR3 size: 12 residues. Germline values: CDR1 SGHVS, CDR2 FQNEAQ. V was shortened by 2 bases and J by 6 bases, with 8 bases between the two germline ends. CDR3 residues: CASSLRDSEQYF. CDR3 DNA: TGTGCCAGCAGCTTACGGGACTCCGAGCAGTACTTC.

This chain connects TRBV19 to TRBJ1-2; weak D call: TRBD1 (5 bases). The CDR3 is made up of 14 amino acids. Trimming took 6 bases from V and 4 from J, leaving 15 bases between them. Germline lookup yields CDR1 LNHDA and CDR2 SQIVND (reference sequence). The CDR3 DNA follows: TGTGCCAGTAGAGACCGGTGGGGCACCTATGGCTACACCTTC. Its protein product is CASRDRWGTYGYTF.

This chain connects TRBV5-4 to TRBJ2-6; 8 nucleotides line up with TRBD1. J gave up 2 bases and V 6 bases, and 7 bases lay outside the gene matches. The CDR3 extends over 16 amino acids. CDR1 and CDR2 from the germline V gene are SGHNT and YYREEE (reference sequence). This chain's CDR3 is CASTRTGYAGANVLTF. The CDR3 DNA reads TGTGCCAGCACAAGGACAGGGTATGCTGGGGCCAACGTCCTGACTTTC.

The rearrangement links TRBV5-1 to TRBJ2-7, with 12 bases matching TRBD2. Looked up from germline, CDR1 is SGHRS and CDR2 is YFSETQ. Trimming cost V 4 bases and J 6 bases; bases outside gene matches: 2. The CDR3 totals 13 residues. DNA for the CDR3: TGCGCCAGCAGCCTGGGACTAGCGGGCGAGCAGTACTTC. This codes for CASSLGLAGEQYF. Complete variable domain (other parts from reference TRBV5-1 and TRBJ2-7): KAGVTQTPRYLIKTRGQQVTLSCSPISGHRSVSWYQQTPGQGLQFLFEYFSETQRNKGNFPGRFSGRQFSNSRSEMNVSTLELGDSALYLCASSLGLAGEQYFGPGTRLTVT.

V is TRBV30 and J is TRBJ2-7; no firm D call. The germline V gene has CDR1 GTSNPN and CDR2 SVGIG (reference sequence). Trimming removed 0 bases from V and 5 bases from J, with 8 bases in between. This CDR3 is built from 12 residues. The CDR3 sequence: CAWSVPRDEQYF. The CDR3 bases are TGTGCCTGGAGTGTACCCCGGGACGAGCAGTACTTC.

The rearrangement uses TRBV15 and TRBJ2-5; a weak D match, TRBD1 (6 bases). The CDR3 runs 15 residues. CDR1 and CDR2 (germline): LNHNV, YYDKDF (reference sequence). V gave up 3 bases and J gave up 2 bases, with 13 bases separating them. The CDR3 spells CATSSPRDIQETQYF. CDR3 bases: TGTGCCACCAGCAGTCCTAGGGACATTCAAGAGACCCAGTACTTC.

J is TRBJ1-2 and V is TRBV11-2; D remains ambiguous. Germline CDR1 is SGHAT and CDR2 is FQNNGV. This CDR3 is 14 amino acids long. V was trimmed by 0 bases and J by 2 bases, leaving 7 bases between them. The CDR3 region has the DNA TGTGCCAGCAGCTTAGATTACACAAACTATGGCTACACCTTC. Translation gives CASSLDYTNYGYTF.

The CDR3 bases are TGTGCCAGCAGCCACGAACAGGAGATTCCCCTCCACTTT. Translating it yields CASSHEQEIPLHF. V and J are TRBV6-6 and TRBJ1-6, with a tentative D call TRBD1 (5 bases). Germline V CDR1 and CDR2: MNHNY, SVGAGI (reference sequence). Trimming removed 6 bases at V and 13 bases at J, with 16 bases between. CDR3 size: 13 residues.

V usage is TRBV7-9 and J usage is TRBJ2-7; 12 bases agree with TRBD2. J was trimmed by 3 bases and V by 5 bases; bases with no gene match: 5. The germline CDR1 and CDR2 sequences are SEHNR and FQNEAQ (reference sequence). CDR3 length: 15 amino acids. CDR3 DNA: TGTGCCAGCAGCCTCGAGACTAGCGGGAGCTACGAGCAGTACTTC. This gives the protein CASSLETSGSYEQYF. The variable domain in full, completed from reference TRBV7-9 and TRBJ2-7, reads DTGVSQNPRHKITKRGQNVTFRCDPISEHNRLYWYRQTLGQGPEFLTYFQNEAQLEKSRLLSDRFSAERPKGSFSTLEIQRTEQGDSAMYLCASSLETSGSYEQYFGPGTRLTVT.